This TCR beta chain was captured by sequencing in a study of monozygotic twins with inflammatory bowel disease (dated by TCRdb to about 2019). About the full investigation: The full study comprised 28 monozygotic twin pairs: nine German pairs (four IBD-concordant, five IBD-discordant) and 19 IBD-discordant Danish pairs. Disease-associated traits were sought mainly through comparisons between IBD patients and their genetically identical healthy co-twins within discordant pairs. Each individual had, on average, about 151 000 unique TCRalpha sequences and 181 000 unique TCRbeta sequences available for analysis. Results the study describes overall, beyond this receptor: IBD patients shared fewer clonotypes with other individuals than healthy twins did, most markedly in patients showing signs of disease activity. Repertoire similarity did not differ between concordant and discordant twins, which could be due to limited statistical power. Measured by the inverse Simpson index, TCRbeta repertoire diversity was lower in IBD patients than in their healthy co-twins. Differing immunosuppressive treatments among patients may have added background noise and inter-individual variability to the repertoires. No single strong signal or clonotype linked to IBD turned up in the results, so the idea that one exists was not supported. The analysis was unable to tell apart different T cell subtypes.

Library generation was performed with 5' RACE. For each TCR library, approximately 4,000 ng of total RNA was used. For each sample, cDNA synthesis with SMARTScribe reverse transcriptase was split into eight separate reactions. Unique molecular identifiers containing a 6-nucleotide sample barcode were introduced through template switching during cDNA synthesis. TCRalpha and TCRbeta cDNA was amplified in two nested PCRs of approximately 17 and 9 cycles, and bead purification was carried out after each PCR. Before amplification, the cDNA was both treated with uracil DNA-glycosylase and purified with the QIAquick PCR purification kit. The second PCR added Illumina TruSeq-compatible adapters along with sample-specific barcodes. TapeStation and Qubit were used to check library quality and concentration, and 5 to 6.5 ng of each library was pooled. The pooled libraries were sequenced with 2 x 100 bp reads and custom sequencing primers on an Illumina HiSeq2500 single-index Rapid Run. The source study handled its data this way. UMI-based consensus assembly with MiGEC version 1.2.6 was used to correct PCR and sequencing errors. MiXCR version 2.1.1 handled V(D)J alignment, clonotype assembly and CDR3 extraction. To normalise gene usage, clonotype sharing and MAIT/NKT TCR abundance, the analysis used the top 1000, 10 000 and 20 000 clonotypes per sample. Diversity was computed as the inverse Simpson index with the vegan R package after downsampling to 27 000 UMIs. Statistical testing used paired Mann-Whitney U tests on the discordant twin pairs and applied Benjamini-Hochberg correction for multiple testing. After the reads were reprocessed by TCRdb, one entry was made per CDR3 protein sequence, with no DNA. None of the V and J calls come from the authors' own analysis; TCRdb made them. The sample table records 70,000 to 95,000 distinct CDR3 sequences. Around 7.2% of the sample belongs to the ten largest clones.

An approximately 2.5 ml peripheral blood sample was drawn into PAXgene tubes per donor and stored at -80°C. Total RNA was isolated from whole blood with the PAXgene blood miRNA kit on an automated QIAcube, without T cell sorting. Peripheral blood from monozygotic twin pairs who were concordant or discordant for inflammatory bowel disease underwent deep TCRalpha and TCRbeta repertoire profiling using unique molecular barcoding. Smoking habits were recorded for all twin pairs, and each individual was classified as a current, former or never smoker. The CDR3 measures 13 amino acids from cysteine to phenylalanine. Only the protein is on record. From a lookup of the germline V gene (reference sequence), CDR1 and CDR2 are MNHEY and SMNVEV. Regarding this clonotype: Its antigen is still unknown.

This sequence originates from a human donor with ulcerative colitis or Crohn's disease, or a healthy co-twin of an affected twin (not recorded which). Recombination linked TRBV27 to TRBJ2-5; with no DNA, the TCRdb D assignment of TRBD1 cannot be verified. Source material: blood. For the CDR3, the sequence is CASSLSSGVTQYF.